Listed here are 12 T cell receptor beta chains from one sample, sequenced in a study of blood T cell repertoires in COVID-19 (dated by TCRdb to 2019 to 2021). Libraries were built with the immunoSEQ multiplex PCR assay. The table was pulled from immuneACCESS by TCRdb, which kept in-frame rearrangements only. Such tables lose some clones; where checked, under half of the loss comes from unresolved V genes, and the rest has no known cause. This sample lists roughly 90,000 clones; about 80% were detected once. The ten largest clonotypes hold approximately 10% of the sample. The sample was peripheral blood. The receptors were sampled from a woman in her 70s with acute or convalescent COVID-19.

This clone showed up just a few times. The V and J genes are TRBV6-5 and TRBJ1-2; weak D call: TRBD1 (6 bases). Trimming took off 9 bases at V and 8 bases at J, with 16 bases between the two ends. Germline V gene lookup returns CDR1 MNHEY and CDR2 SVGAGI. The length of the CDR3 is 12 residues. CDR3 nucleotides: TGTGCCAGTGGGGGGGCAGCGAAGGGCTACACCTTC. Its protein product is CASGGAAKGYTF.

This clone was counted a single time. The gene calls are TRBV5-1 and TRBJ2-2; weak D call: TRBD1 (6 bases). V lost 4 bases and J 2 bases, leaving 12 bases between the germline ends. Germline V CDR1 and CDR2: SGHRS, YFSETQ. The CDR3 is 15 amino acids. The CDR3 protein is CASSETGFNTGELFF. CDR3 nucleotide sequence: TGCGCCAGCAGCGAAACAGGGTTCAACACCGGGGAGCTGTTTTTT.

The rearrangement links TRBV28 to TRBJ2-3, with a tentative D call TRBD1 (5 bases). V shed 5 bases and J shed 1 base, with 13 bases lying between them. Germline V gene data show CDR1 as MDHEN and CDR2 as SYDVKM. The CDR3 is made up of 15 amino acids. The chain's CDR3 is CASSPNTGGTDTQYF. Here the CDR3 DNA reads TGTGCCAGCAGTCCCAACACAGGAGGCACAGATACGCAGTATTTT.

The chain carries TRBV5-1 and TRBJ1-4; 9 bases match TRBD1. This CDR3 comprises 15 residues. The V gene end was trimmed by 3 bases and the J gene end by 8 bases; junction bases not matched to a gene: 8. CDR1 is SGHRS, CDR2 YFSETQ, per germline. The CDR3 loop reads CASSSAGTGSEKLFF. The CDR3 nucleotides are TGCGCCAGCAGCTCGGCCGGGACAGGGAGCGAAAAACTGTTTTTT.

The V and J genes are TRBV28 and TRBJ1-2; D is ambiguous. Per the germline V gene, CDR1 is MDHEN and CDR2 is SYDVKM. The length of the CDR3 is 15 residues. Trimming left V 2 bases short and J 2 bases short, with 12 bases between. CDR3 DNA: TGTGCCAGCAGTTTACCAAGATCGAGGAACTATGGCTACACCTTC. Its translation: CASSLPRSRNYGYTF.

J is TRBJ2-2 and V is TRBV6-5, with TRBD2 identical over 8 bases. Germline values: CDR1 MNHEY, CDR2 SVGAGI. The ends lost 7 bases at V and 8 bases at J; junction bases unmatched: 12. The CDR3 has 15 amino acids. CDR3 in amino acids: CASKDDFAGGGELFF. The CDR3 DNA is TGTGCCAGCAAAGATGATTTCGCGGGGGGAGGGGAGCTGTTTTTT.

This clone was counted once. This sequence joins TRBV7-2 and TRBJ2-1; D possibly corresponds to TRBD2 (5 bases). This CDR3 spans 12 amino acids. The germline CDR1 and CDR2 sequences are SGHTA and FQGNSA. Trimming removed 5 bases at V and 9 bases at J, with 11 bases between. The CDR3 spells CASSHPRGEQFF. CDR3 in DNA: TGTGCCAGCAGCCACCCCCGGGGTGAGCAGTTCTTC.

This clone was counted a single time. The gene calls are TRBV5-1 and TRBJ2-1, with a tentative D call TRBD2 (6 bases). Trimming left V 4 bases short and J 4 bases short, with 27 bases between. CDR1 and CDR2 (germline): SGHRS, YFSETQ. The CDR3 extends over 19 amino acids. In DNA, the CDR3 is TGCGCCAGCAGCCTGGGTTTAGCGGTTCCCTCCACCCCTTACAATGAGCAGTTCTTC. This sequence encodes CASSLGLAVPSTPYNEQFF.

The gene calls are TRBV29-1 and TRBJ2-6, with D possibly TRBD2 on 6 matching bases. Germline-derived CDR1 and CDR2 are SQVTM and ANQGSEA. The CDR3 covers 12 residues. V was pared by 7 bases and J by 11 bases, with 15 bases between. CDR3 in DNA: TGCAGCGCCCCAACCGGGGGTTACGTCCTGACTTTC. Its protein product is CSAPTGGYVLTF.

The V gene is TRBV5-1, the J gene TRBJ2-5; D perhaps matches TRBD1 (5 bases). CDR1 is SGHRS and CDR2 is YFSETQ in the germline V gene. The V end lost 0 bases, the J end lost 1 base, and 10 bases lay between the germline ends. The CDR3 sequence is 15 residues long. The CDR3 DNA follows: TGCGCCAGCAGCTTGGGGGGCTGGGGCCAAGAGACCCAGTACTTC. As protein: CASSLGGWGQETQYF.

The gene calls are TRBV7-2 and TRBJ2-7, with 9 nucleotides matching TRBD2. V was pared by 1 base and J by 4 bases, with 8 bases of the junction left unmatched. The CDR3 length is 16 residues. In germline, CDR1 is SGHTA, CDR2 FQGNSA. The CDR3 here is CASSLGGGSGSYEQYF. The DNA for the CDR3 is TGTGCCAGCAGCTTAGGAGGCGGTAGCGGGAGTTACGAGCAGTACTTC.

The CDR3 sequence is CASRRAGGANVLTF. The CDR3 DNA reads TGTGCCAGCCGGAGGGCGGGAGGGGCCAACGTCCTGACTTTC. V gene TRBV28 combines with J gene TRBJ2-6, with D maybe TRBD2 (6 bases). The CDR3 has 14 amino acids. V was pared by 8 bases and J by 4 bases, with 12 bases between. Germline assignment: CDR1 MDHEN and CDR2 SYDVKM.